Listed here are 5 T cell receptor beta chains from one sample, sequenced in a study of post-analysis software for immune sequencing data. Study conclusions and caveats: The five TRBV segments detected at higher frequency in patients than in controls included TRBV5-6, TRBV5-1 and TRBV20-1.

Presence of unique molecular identifiers characterized the TCR beta cDNA libraries. TCRdb re-derived calls from the PCR reads in MiXCR, one entry per CDR3 protein. The sample lists approximately 150,000 distinct CDR3 sequences; about 30% were seen once. The antigens for these receptors are not known. The specimen was blood. The origin of the receptors is a girl between 5 and 17 years old with multiple sclerosis.

Worth noting for this clonotype: Possible read error: a much larger clone is one base away. The chain couples TRBV20-1 to TRBJ2-5; D unresolved. The assigned J gene may be wrong: the sequence end matches TRBJ2-1 better. The CDR3 length is 14 residues. The germline V gene has CDR1 DFQATT and CDR2 SNEGSKA (reference sequence). The CDR3 nucleotides read TGCAGTGCTAGAGATCTTACATACCAAGAGACCCAGTTCTTC. Translated, it gives CSARDLTYQETQFF.

This clonotype was found a few times. This sequence joins TRBV7-9 and TRBJ2-5, with 10 positions matching TRBD2. This CDR3 contains 16 residues. Germline assignment: CDR1 SEHNR and CDR2 FQNEAQ (reference sequence). Trimming removed 6 bases from V and 5 bases from J; junction bases left unmatched: 12. This CDR3 reads CASRPELSGRMETQYF. The DNA for the CDR3 is TGTGCCAGCAGACCAGAACTTAGCGGGAGGATGGAGACCCAGTACTTC.

Only one count was recorded for this clonotype. One base away lies a much larger clone, so this may be a sequencing read error. The gene calls are TRBV5-5 and TRBJ2-1; 11 bases match TRBD2. The germline gives CDR1 SGHKS, CDR2 YYEKEE (reference sequence). The CDR3 has 15 residues. Here the CDR3 DNA reads TGTGCCTGCAGCTTGTGGACTAGCGGGCGTAATGAGCAGTTCTTC. Encoded protein: CACSLWTSGRNEQFF. Based on the CDR3 plus reference TRBV5-5 and TRBJ2-1, the full variable domain is DAGVTQSPTHLIKTRGQQVTLRCSPISGHKSVSWYQQVLGQGPQFIFQYYEKEERGRGNFPDRFSARQFPNYSSELNVNALLLGDSALYLCACSLWTSGRNEQFFGPGTRLTVL.

The rearrangement links TRBV6-5 to TRBJ2-1; weak D call: TRBD1 (6 bases). CDR1 and CDR2 (germline): MNHEY, SVGAGI. The length of the CDR3 is 15 residues. Between the trimmed V and J ends, which lost 6 bases and 5 bases, there was a span of 17 bases. CDR3 sequence: CASSTTLRTDNEQFF. The CDR3 DNA follows: TGTGCCAGCAGCACTACCCTCCGGACAGACAATGAGCAGTTCTTC.

This clonotype was found many times. V and J are TRBV12-3 or TRBV12-4 and TRBJ2-1; the match to TRBD2 covers 11 bases. The CDR3 runs to 22 residues. Germline trimming cut 0 bases from V and 0 bases from J; bases unmatched to any gene: 16. The CDR3 spells CASSLAFTWVAGGRSSYNEQFF. CDR3 coding DNA: TGTGCCAGCAGTTTAGCCTTCACGTGGGTAGCGGGAGGGCGAAGCTCCTACAATGAGCAGTTCTTC.